The following is a T cell receptor (beta chain) sequence with its context. Antigen unknown. These data originate in a study of T cells in Graves' hyperthyroidism and ophthalmopathy. Study-wide results and caveats: Blood also carried most thyroid clonotypes expanded above 0.001.

What was amplified from RNA transcripts were TCR beta CDR3 regions. Initially, a first-round RT-PCR of the TCR CDR3 employed the HTBI primer set. TCRdb reanalysed the multiplex PCR reads using MiXCR and keeps one entry per CDR3 protein. The table has about 360,000 distinct CDR3 sequences, 20% to 25% seen once. Graves' hyperthyroidism qualified as stable when ophthalmopathy did not progress within 18 months. The CDR3 loop spans 15 amino acids. Germline V gene data show CDR1 as LGHDT and CDR2 as YNNKEL (reference sequence). The trim removed 3 bases at V and 2 bases at J, leaving 6 bases unmatched. Input material: blood. The TCR sequence derives from a man over 45 with Graves' hyperthyroidism. This chain uses TRBV3-1 with TRBJ2-7; 8 nucleotides align to TRBD1. The CDR3 bases are TGTGCCAGCAGCCAGTTGGGGACAGGTCCCTACGAGCAGTACTTC. This translates into CASSQLGTGPYEQYF.